This T cell receptor (beta chain) was profiled in a study of blood T cell repertoires in COVID-19. Background on the study: Italy, Spain and the United States were the sources of the convalescent and acute COVID-19 samples.

This table comes from immunoSEQ multiplex PCR, and its TCRdb copy is limited to in-frame clones, with some not included. The sample has roughly 190,000 clones, about 88% seen once. Sequencing was carried out using peripheral blood. The sequence derives from a middle-aged woman who had recovered from COVID-19.

Here the CDR3 reads CASSIAGQRHYTF. CDR3 coding DNA: TGTGCCAGTAGTATAGCGGGACAGAGACACTACACCTTC. The genes are TRBV19 and TRBJ1-2; 7 bases agree with TRBD1. Germline V gene sequence: CDR1 LNHDA, CDR2 SQIVND (reference sequence). CDR3 length equals 13 residues. V lost 1 base to trimming and J lost 10 bases; unmatched junction nucleotides: 6.